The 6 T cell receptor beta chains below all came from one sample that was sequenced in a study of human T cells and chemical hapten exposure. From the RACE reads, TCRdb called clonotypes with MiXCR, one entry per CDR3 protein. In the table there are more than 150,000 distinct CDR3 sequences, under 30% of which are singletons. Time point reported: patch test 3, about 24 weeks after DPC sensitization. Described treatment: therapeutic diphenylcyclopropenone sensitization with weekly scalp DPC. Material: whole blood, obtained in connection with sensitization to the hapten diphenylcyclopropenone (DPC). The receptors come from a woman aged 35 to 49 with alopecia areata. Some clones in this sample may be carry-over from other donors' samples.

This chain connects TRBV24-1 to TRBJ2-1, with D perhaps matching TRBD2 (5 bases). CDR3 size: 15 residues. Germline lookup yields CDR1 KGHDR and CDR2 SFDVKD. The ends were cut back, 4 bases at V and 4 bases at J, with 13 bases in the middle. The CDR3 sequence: CATSESPGGYNEQFF. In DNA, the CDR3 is TGTGCCACCAGTGAGTCCCCGGGCGGGTACAATGAGCAGTTCTTC.

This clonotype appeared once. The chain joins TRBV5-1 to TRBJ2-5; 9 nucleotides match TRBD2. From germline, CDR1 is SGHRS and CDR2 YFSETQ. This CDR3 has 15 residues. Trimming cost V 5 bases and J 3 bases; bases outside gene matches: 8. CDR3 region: CASRIAGAGEETQYF. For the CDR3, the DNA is TGCGCCAGCAGAATAGCGGGAGCGGGGGAAGAGACCCAGTACTTC. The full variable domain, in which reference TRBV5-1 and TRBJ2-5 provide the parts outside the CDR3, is KAGVTQTPRYLIKTRGQQVTLSCSPISGHRSVSWYQQTPGQGLQFLFEYFSETQRNKGNFPGRFSGRQFSNSRSEMNVSTLELGDSALYLCASRIAGAGEETQYFGPGTRLLVL.

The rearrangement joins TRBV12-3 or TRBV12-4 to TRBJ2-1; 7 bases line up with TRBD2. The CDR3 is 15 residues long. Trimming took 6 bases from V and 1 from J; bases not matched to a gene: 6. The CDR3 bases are TGTGCCAGCAGCCCTACTAGCGCTTCCTACAATGAGCAGTTCTTC. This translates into CASSPTSASYNEQFF.

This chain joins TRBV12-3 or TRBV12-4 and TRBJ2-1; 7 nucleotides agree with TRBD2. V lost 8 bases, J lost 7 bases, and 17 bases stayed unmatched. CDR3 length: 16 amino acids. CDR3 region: CASAWAGVEVMNEQFF. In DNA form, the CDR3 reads TGTGCCAGCGCCTGGGCGGGGGTTGAGGTTATGAATGAGCAGTTCTTC.

The CDR3: CASTLDSVDSYGYTF. Here the CDR3 DNA reads TGTGCCAGCACCCTCGACAGCGTTGACAGCTATGGCTACACCTTC. The genes are TRBV12-3 or TRBV12-4 and TRBJ1-2, with a tentative D call TRBD1 (5 bases). V was pared by 7 bases and J by 4 bases, with 19 bases between. This CDR3 comprises 15 residues.

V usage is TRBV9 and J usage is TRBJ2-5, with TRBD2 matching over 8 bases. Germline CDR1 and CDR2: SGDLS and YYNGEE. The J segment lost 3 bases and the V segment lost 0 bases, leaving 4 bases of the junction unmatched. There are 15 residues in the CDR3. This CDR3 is CASSVAAGGKETQYF. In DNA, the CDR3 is TGTGCCAGCAGCGTAGCGGCGGGAGGAAAAGAGACCCAGTACTTC.